The 10 T cell receptor beta chains presented below share a single source sample, sequenced in a study of molecular identifiers for immune sequencing clone quantification (dated by TCRdb to between 2017 and 2018). Library generation was performed with PCR. TCRdb records Illumina HiSeq 4000 as the sequencer. In TCRdb, the public reads were trimmed at Q25 with fastp and aligned with MiXCR, with productive beta chains retained. CDR3 protein sequences are deduplicated, and each keeps its most common genes and DNA. The sample records approximately 90,000 distinct CDR3 sequences, roughly a fifth of which are singletons. The biggest ten clones account for 1.1% of the sample. Sequencing was done on a sample of naive CD8+ T cells from blood, with Jurkat cell RNA spiked in. The cell subset or site label on this specimen signifies: FACS-sorted CD8+CD4-CCR7+CD45RA+ naive T cells. These TCRs come from a human donor in good health. Some libraries in this study had Jurkat cell RNA spiked in.

A note on this clonotype: A much larger clone differs from this one at a single base, so this may be a read error. This chain links TRBV3-1 with TRBJ2-3, with 10 bases lining up with TRBD1. The CDR3 extends over 14 amino acids. Looked up from germline, CDR1 is LGHDT and CDR2 is YNNKEL (reference sequence). The trim removed 7 bases at V and 3 bases at J, leaving 4 bases unmatched. CDR3 nucleotide sequence: TGTGCCAGCAACGAGGACAGGGGGACAGATACGCAGTATTTT. Protein product: CASNEDRGTDTQYF.

This clonotype was observed at least ten times. The J gene is TRBJ2-7, the V gene TRBV20-1; 8 bases fit TRBD2. This CDR3 has 16 amino acids. Looked up from germline, CDR1 is DFQATT and CDR2 is SNEGSKA (reference sequence). V lost 3 bases, J lost 2 bases, and 12 bases stayed unmatched. CDR3 protein: CSASPILAGRTYEQYF. CDR3 nucleotide sequence: TGCAGTGCTAGCCCCATCCTAGCGGGCCGCACCTACGAGCAGTACTTC.

This clonotype was seen a handful of times. V usage is TRBV28 and J usage is TRBJ2-5; 11 bases fit TRBD2. The junction had 8 bases not matched to a gene; V was cut back by 3 bases and J by 5 bases. There are 16 residues in the CDR3. From germline, CDR1 is MDHEN and CDR2 SYDVKM. This chain's CDR3 is CASSFLAGGPGETQYF. CDR3 bases: TGTGCCAGCAGTTTCTTAGCGGGAGGGCCTGGGGAGACCCAGTACTTC.

A remark on this clonotype: It may be a read error: a sequence one base away is much more abundant. The conserved final phenylalanine or tryptophan is absent from the CDR3, which likely points to a read error. The V call is TRBV12-3 or TRBV12-4, the J call TRBJ1-5, with D uncertain. The length of the CDR3 is 18 residues. Trimming left V 5 bases short and J 2 bases short, with 22 bases between. CDR3 residues: CASSQRDPNLWGNQPQHV. The CDR3 DNA is TGTGCCAGCAGTCAACGAGACCCCAACCTATGGGGCAATCAGCCCCAGCATGTT.

This clonotype was detected ten times or more. The chain uses TRBV6-5 and TRBJ2-3; D ambiguous. Trimming cost V 2 bases and J 2 bases, with 8 bases left between them. This CDR3 comprises 14 residues. Germline-derived CDR1 and CDR2 are MNHEY and SVGAGI. DNA of the CDR3: TGTGCCAGCAGTTACGGGCAATCCACAGATACGCAGTATTTT. Encoded protein: CASSYGQSTDTQYF.

Concerning this clonotype: The junction departs from the called germline gene at one end, perhaps through a read error. The CDR3 sequence: CNARDFQLKGYSNQPQHF. The CDR3 DNA reads as TGCAATGCTAGAGATTTTCAGCTAAAAGGATATAGCAATCAGCCCCAGCATTTT. The V call is TRBV20-1, the J call TRBJ1-5; D gene unclear. The CDR3 length is 18 residues. Germline V CDR1 and CDR2: DFQATT, SNEGSKA (reference sequence).

This clonotype was seen at least ten times. DNA for the CDR3: TGCGCCAGCAGCCAAGATTGGGGACAGGCGTCCTACGAGCAGTACTTC. Its translation is CASSQDWGQASYEQYF. The chain carries TRBV4-3 and TRBJ2-7; TRBD1 agrees at 8 bases. CDR1 and CDR2 from the germline V gene are LGHNA and YSLEER. The trim removed 0 bases at V and 1 base at J, leaving 5 bases unmatched. The CDR3 is 16 amino acids.

In this sample, this clonotype turned up a few times. V usage is TRBV20-1 and J usage is TRBJ2-1, with D uncertain. The CDR3 has 14 residues. CDR1 and CDR2 from the germline V gene are DFQATT and SNEGSKA (reference sequence). With 0 bases removed from V and 4 bases from J, the gap between germline ends came to 10 bases. CDR3 in DNA: TGCAGTGCTAGAGATCAGGCCGATTACAATGAGCAGTTCTTC. This gives the protein CSARDQADYNEQFF.

This clonotype was recorded many times. The gene calls are TRBV6-2 or TRBV6-3 and TRBJ2-1, with 14 bases identical to TRBD2. The germline V gene encodes CDR1 MNHEY and CDR2 SVGEGT. The CDR3 is 18 residues long. Losses at the gene ends were 5 bases for V and 1 base for J; bases not matched to a gene: 7. This CDR3 is CASSPGLAGVGSYNEQFF. For the CDR3, the DNA is TGTGCCAGCAGTCCGGGACTAGCGGGAGTCGGGTCCTACAATGAGCAGTTCTTC.

The chain couples TRBV20-1 to TRBJ2-7; D may be TRBD1 or TRBD2 (5 bases each). The CDR3 length is 14 residues. Trimming removed 0 bases at V and 5 bases at J, with 14 bases between. Per the germline V gene, CDR1 is DFQATT and CDR2 is SNEGSKA (reference sequence). The CDR3 here is CSARDRDGYDEQYF. As DNA, the CDR3 is TGCAGTGCTAGAGATCGGGACGGGTACGACGAGCAGTACTTC.